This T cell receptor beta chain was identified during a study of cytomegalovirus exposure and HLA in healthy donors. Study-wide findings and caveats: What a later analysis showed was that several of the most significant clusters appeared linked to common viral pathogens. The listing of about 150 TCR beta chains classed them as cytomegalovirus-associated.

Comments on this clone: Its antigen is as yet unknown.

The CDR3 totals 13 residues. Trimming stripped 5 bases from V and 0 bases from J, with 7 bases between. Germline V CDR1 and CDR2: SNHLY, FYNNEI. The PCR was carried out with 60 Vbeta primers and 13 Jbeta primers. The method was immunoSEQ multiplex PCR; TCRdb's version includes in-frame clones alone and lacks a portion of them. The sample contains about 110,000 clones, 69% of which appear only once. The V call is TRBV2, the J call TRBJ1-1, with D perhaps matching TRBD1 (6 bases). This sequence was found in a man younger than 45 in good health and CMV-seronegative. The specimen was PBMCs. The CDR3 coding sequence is TGTGCCAGCAGTCAGGGGATGAACACTGAAGCTTTCTTT. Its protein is CASSQGMNTEAFF.